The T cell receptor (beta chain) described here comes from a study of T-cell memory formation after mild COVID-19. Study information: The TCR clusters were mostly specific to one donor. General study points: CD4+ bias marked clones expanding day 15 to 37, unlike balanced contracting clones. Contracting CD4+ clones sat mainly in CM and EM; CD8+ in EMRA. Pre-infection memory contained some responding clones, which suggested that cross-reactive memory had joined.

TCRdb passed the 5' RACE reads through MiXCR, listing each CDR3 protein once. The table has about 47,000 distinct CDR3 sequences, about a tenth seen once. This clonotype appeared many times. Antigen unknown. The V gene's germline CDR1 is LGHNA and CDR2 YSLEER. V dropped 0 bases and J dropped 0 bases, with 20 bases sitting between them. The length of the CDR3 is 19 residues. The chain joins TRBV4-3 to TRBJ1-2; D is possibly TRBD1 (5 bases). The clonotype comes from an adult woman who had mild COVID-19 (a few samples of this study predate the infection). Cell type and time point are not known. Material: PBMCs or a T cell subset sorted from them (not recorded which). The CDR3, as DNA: TGCGCCAGCAGCCAAGATGGGGCAGTCCAGACAACAGCTAACTATGGCTACACCTTC. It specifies CASSQDGAVQTTANYGYTF.